Here is one TCR beta chain with its context. The clone's antigen remains unknown. One base away there is no much larger clone; base qualities are not given. This sample is part of a study of radiotherapy plus CTLA-4 blockade in lung cancer (dated by TCRdb to 2016 to 2019). Regarding the complete study: Among the enrolled patients, roughly 19% had an objective response, and around 31% reached disease control. Summary of the overall study and its limitations: Early dynamic changes in blood T cell clones, together with increased serum interferon-beta after radiation, were reported as the strongest predictors of response. After treatment with radiotherapy and ipilimumab, TCR clones that came from tumors expanded in the peripheral blood.

V ends up 0 bases short and J 7 bases short, with an unmatched junction base count of 3. The CDR3 numbers 15 residues from cysteine through phenylalanine. The sequence is cut down to CDR3 DNA, 45 bases in frame from base 1. The CDR1 and CDR2 encoded by the germline V gene (reference sequence) are SGHNT and YYREEE. Focal radiation therapy combined with CTLA-4 blockade (ipilimumab) was tested in patients with chemo-refractory metastatic non-small-cell lung cancer. Libraries came from the immunoSEQ multiplex PCR assay. The source is immuneACCESS, and TCRdb retained only in-frame sequences with V and J called. Part of the clones is not carried over; for the studies checked, unresolved V genes explain less than half of this, and the remainder is unexplained. Here the sample has over 95,000 clones; 65% to 85% occur a single time. The ten largest clones capture 2.8% of the sample.

This clonotype originated in a human donor with non-small cell lung cancer who had a partial response to radiotherapy plus ipilimumab. Some clones in this sample may be carry-over from other donors' samples. The sequence links TRBV5-4 to TRBJ2-1; 11 nucleotides in the junction match TRBD2. Here the sequenced sample was peripheral blood, taken from a patient treated with radiotherapy plus ipilimumab. The sequenced DNA: TGTGCCAGCAGCTTGGGGCTAGCGGGAGGTAATGAGCAGTTCTTC. Its amino acids are CASSLGLAGGNEQFF.